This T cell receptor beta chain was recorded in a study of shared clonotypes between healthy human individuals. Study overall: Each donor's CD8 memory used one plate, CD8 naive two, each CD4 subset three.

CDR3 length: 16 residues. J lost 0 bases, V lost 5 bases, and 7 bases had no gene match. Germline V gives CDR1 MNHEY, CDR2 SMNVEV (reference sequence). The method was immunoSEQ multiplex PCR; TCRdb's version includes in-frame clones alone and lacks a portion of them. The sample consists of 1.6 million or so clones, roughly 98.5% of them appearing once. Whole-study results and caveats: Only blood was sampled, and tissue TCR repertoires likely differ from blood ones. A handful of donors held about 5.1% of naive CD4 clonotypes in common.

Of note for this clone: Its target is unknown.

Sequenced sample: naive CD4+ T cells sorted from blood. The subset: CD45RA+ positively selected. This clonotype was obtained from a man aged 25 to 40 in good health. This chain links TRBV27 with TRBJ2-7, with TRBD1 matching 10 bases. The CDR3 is CASSPTRDRGSYEQYF. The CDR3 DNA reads TGTGCCAGCAGTCCTACCCGGGACAGGGGCTCCTACGAGCAGTACTTC.